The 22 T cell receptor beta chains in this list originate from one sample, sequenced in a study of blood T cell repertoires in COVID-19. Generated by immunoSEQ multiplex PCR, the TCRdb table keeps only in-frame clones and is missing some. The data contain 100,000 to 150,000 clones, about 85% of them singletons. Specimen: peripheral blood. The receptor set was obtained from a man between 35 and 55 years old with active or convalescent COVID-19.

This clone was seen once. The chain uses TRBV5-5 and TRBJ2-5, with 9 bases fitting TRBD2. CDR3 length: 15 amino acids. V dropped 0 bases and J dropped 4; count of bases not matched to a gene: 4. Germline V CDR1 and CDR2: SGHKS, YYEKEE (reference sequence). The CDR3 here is CASSLEAGGPETQYF. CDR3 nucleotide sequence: TGTGCCAGCAGCTTGGAGGCGGGGGGGCCAGAGACCCAGTACTTC.

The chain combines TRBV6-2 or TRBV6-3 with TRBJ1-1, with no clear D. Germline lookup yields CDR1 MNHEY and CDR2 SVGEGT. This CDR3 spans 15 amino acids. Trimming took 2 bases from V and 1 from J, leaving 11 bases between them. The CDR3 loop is CASSYESGGNTEAFF. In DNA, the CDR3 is TGTGCCAGCAGTTACGAGTCAGGAGGGAACACTGAAGCTTTCTTT.

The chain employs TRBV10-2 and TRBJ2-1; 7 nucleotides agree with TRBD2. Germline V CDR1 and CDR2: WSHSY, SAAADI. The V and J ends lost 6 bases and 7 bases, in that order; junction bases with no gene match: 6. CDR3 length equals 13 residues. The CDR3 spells CASRSGLDNEQFF. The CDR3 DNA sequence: TGCGCCAGCAGATCCGGACTAGATAATGAGCAGTTCTTC.

This chain's CDR3 is CASSATGVEKLFF. Written as DNA, the CDR3 is TGTGCCAGCAGCGCCACAGGGGTTGAAAAACTGTTTTTT. V gene TRBV6-5 combines with J gene TRBJ1-4; 7 nucleotides line up with TRBD1. The trim removed 6 bases at V and 7 bases at J, leaving 5 bases unmatched. The CDR3 is 13 amino acids. CDR1 MNHEY and CDR2 SVGAGI come from the germline V gene.

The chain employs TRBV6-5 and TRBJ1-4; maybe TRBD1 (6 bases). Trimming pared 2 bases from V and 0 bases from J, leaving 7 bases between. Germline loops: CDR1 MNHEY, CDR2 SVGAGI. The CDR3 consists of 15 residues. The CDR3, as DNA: TGTGCCAGCAGTTACGGGACATCAACTAATGAAAAACTGTTTTTT. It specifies CASSYGTSTNEKLFF.

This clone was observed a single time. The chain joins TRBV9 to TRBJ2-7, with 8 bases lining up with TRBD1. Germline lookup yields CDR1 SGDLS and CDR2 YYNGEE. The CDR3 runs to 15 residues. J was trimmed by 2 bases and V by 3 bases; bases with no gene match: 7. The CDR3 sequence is CASSAPKQGAYEQYF. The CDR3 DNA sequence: TGTGCCAGCAGCGCTCCAAAACAGGGGGCCTACGAGCAGTACTTC.

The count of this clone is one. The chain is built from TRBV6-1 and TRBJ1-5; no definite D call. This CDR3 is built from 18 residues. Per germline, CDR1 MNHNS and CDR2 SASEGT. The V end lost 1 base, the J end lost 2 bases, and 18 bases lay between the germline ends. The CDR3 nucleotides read TGTGCCAGCAGTGAAGTAACAGACTATGGCCACCGCAATCAGCCCCAGCATTTT. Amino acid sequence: CASSEVTDYGHRNQPQHF.

This CDR3 is CASSEKLTGNHNSPLHF. The CDR3 nucleotides read TGCGCCAGCAGCGAGAAGTTGACAGGGAACCATAATTCACCCCTCCACTTT. The chain uses TRBV5-1 and TRBJ1-6; TRBD1 matches at 7 bases. Germline V gene lookup returns CDR1 SGHRS and CDR2 YFSETQ. J lost 5 bases, V lost 4 bases, and 12 bases had no gene match. This CDR3 has 17 amino acids.

The CDR3 DNA reads TGTGCCAGCAGCACACAAGGGGGCGTGGGCTACACCTTC. Translating gives CASSTQGGVGYTF. The rearrangement joins TRBV6-2 or TRBV6-3 to TRBJ1-2, with 7 nucleotides matching TRBD1. V shed 6 bases, J shed 8 bases, and the junction held 9 bases outside the gene matches. The V gene's germline CDR1 is MNHEY and CDR2 SVGEGT. CDR3 length: 13 residues.

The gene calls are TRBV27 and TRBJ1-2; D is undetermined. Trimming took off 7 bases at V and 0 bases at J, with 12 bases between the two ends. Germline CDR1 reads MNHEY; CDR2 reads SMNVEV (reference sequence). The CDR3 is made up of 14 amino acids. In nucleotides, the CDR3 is TGTGCCAGCAACCACCGAGATCCTAACTATGGCTACACCTTC. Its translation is CASNHRDPNYGYTF.

The CDR3: CASSLNGAVDTQYF. CDR3 coding DNA: TGTGCCAGCAGCTTAAACGGAGCGGTGGATACGCAGTATTTT. The chain links TRBV7-2 to TRBJ2-3; weak D call: TRBD2 (5 bases). There are 14 residues in the CDR3. V dropped 2 bases and J dropped 6 bases, with 12 bases sitting between them. Germline assignment: CDR1 SGHTA and CDR2 FQGNSA. Full variable domain (rest looked up from reference TRBV7-2 and TRBJ2-3): GAGVSQSPSNKVTEKGKDVELRCDPISGHTALYWYRQSLGQGLEFLIYFQGNSAPDKSGLPSDRFSAERTGGSVSTLTIQRTQQEDSAVYLCASSLNGAVDTQYFGPGTRLTVL.

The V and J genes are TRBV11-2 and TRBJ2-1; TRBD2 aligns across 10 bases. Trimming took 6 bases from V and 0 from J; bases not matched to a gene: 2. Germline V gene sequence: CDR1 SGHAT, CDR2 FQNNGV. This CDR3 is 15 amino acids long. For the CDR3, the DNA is TGTGCCAGCAGTTCTAGCGGGAGCTCCTACAATGAGCAGTTCTTC. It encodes CASSSSGSSYNEQFF.

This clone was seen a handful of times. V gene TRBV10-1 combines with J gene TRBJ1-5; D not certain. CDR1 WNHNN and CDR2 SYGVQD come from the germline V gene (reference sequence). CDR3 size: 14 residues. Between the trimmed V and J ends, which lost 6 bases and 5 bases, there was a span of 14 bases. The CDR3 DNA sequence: TGCGCCAGCAGGCGGCCCACCAGATATCAGCCCCAGCATTTT. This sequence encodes CASRRPTRYQPQHF.

The CDR3 coding sequence is TGTGCCACCAGTGCGGGGGGCCTTACAGATACGCAGTATTTT. It yields the protein CATSAGGLTDTQYF. The chain uses TRBV24-1 and TRBJ2-3; possibly TRBD2 for D (7 bases). This CDR3 is built from 14 residues. With 5 bases removed from V and 3 bases from J, the gap between germline ends came to 11 bases. In germline, CDR1 is KGHDR, CDR2 SFDVKD.

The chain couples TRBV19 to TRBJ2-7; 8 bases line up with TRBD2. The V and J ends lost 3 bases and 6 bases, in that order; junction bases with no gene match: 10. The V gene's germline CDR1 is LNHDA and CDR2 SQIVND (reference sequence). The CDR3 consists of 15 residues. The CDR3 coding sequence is TGTGCCAGTAGTATGAGAACGGGGGGGGTCCCCGAGCAGTACTTC. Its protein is CASSMRTGGVPEQYF.

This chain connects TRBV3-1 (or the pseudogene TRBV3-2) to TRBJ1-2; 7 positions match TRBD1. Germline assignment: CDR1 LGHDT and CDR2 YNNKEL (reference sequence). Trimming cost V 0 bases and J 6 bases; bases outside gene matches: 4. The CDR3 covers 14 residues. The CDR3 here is CASSQEGTENGYTF. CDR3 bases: TGTGCCAGCAGCCAAGAAGGGACAGAGAATGGCTACACCTTC.

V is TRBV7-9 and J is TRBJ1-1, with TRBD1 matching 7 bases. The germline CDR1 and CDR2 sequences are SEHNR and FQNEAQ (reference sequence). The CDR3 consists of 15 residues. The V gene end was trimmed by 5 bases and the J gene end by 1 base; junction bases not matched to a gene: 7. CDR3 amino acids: CASSPRDRENTEAFF. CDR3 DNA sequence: TGTGCCAGCAGCCCCCGGGACAGAGAGAACACTGAAGCTTTCTTT. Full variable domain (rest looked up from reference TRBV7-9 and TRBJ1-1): DTGVSQNPRHKITKRGQNVTFRCDPISEHNRLYWYRQTLGQGPEFLTYFQNEAQLEKSRLLSDRFSAERPKGSFSTLEIQRTEQGDSAMYLCASSPRDRENTEAFFGQGTRLTVV.

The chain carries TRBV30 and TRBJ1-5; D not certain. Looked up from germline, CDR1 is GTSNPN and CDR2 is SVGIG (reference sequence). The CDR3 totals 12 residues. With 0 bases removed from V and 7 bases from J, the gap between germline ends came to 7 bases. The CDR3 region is CAWSVDEQPQHF. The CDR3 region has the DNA TGTGCCTGGAGTGTAGATGAGCAGCCCCAGCATTTT.

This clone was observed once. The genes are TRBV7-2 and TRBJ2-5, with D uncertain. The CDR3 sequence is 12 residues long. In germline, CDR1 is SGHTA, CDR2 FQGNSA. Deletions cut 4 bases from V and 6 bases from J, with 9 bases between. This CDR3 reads CASSSYAKTQYF. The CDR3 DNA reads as TGTGCCAGCAGCTCCTACGCCAAGACCCAGTACTTC.

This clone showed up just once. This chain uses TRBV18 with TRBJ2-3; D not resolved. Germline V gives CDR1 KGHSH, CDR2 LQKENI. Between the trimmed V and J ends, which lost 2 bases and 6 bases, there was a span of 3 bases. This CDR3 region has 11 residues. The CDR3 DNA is TGTGCCAGCTCACCAGCGGATACGCAGTATTTT. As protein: CASSPADTQYF.

CDR3 DNA sequence: TGTGCCAGCAGCTTGGCGGGGGGGACATTATACCACGAGCAGTACTTC. Translated, it gives CASSLAGGTLYHEQYF. The chain couples TRBV7-3 to TRBJ2-7; 9 bases line up with TRBD2. Germline V gene sequence: CDR1 SGHTA, CDR2 FQGTGA. The CDR3 covers 16 residues. The V segment lost 3 bases and the J segment 5 bases; nucleotides outside the gene matches: 11.

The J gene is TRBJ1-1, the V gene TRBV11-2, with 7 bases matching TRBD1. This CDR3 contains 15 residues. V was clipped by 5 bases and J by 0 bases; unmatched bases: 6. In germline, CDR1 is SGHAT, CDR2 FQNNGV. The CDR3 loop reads CASSPPTGMNTEAFF. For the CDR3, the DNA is TGTGCCAGCAGCCCTCCGACAGGGATGAACACTGAAGCTTTCTTT.